These 11 T cell receptor beta chains came from one sample sequenced in a study of PD-1 blockade in classical Hodgkin lymphoma. Every single patient, without exception, relapsed after autologous stem cell transplantation, and brentuximab vedotin exposure varied. Sequenced by immunoSEQ multiplex PCR; TCRdb stores in-frame clones only, minus some. The data show 98,000 or so clones, about 88% seen once. Specimen: peripheral blood mononuclear cells (PBMCs), collected before the second cycle of nivolumab. The receptors here all came from a human donor with classical Hodgkin lymphoma.

The genes are TRBV28 and TRBJ2-3; no reliable D call. CDR3 length equals 13 residues. Per the germline V gene, CDR1 is MDHEN and CDR2 is SYDVKM. Trimming pared 6 bases from V and 3 bases from J, leaving 10 bases between. CDR3 protein: CASSIQGTDTQYF. The CDR3 DNA reads as TGTGCCAGCAGCATCCAAGGAACAGATACGCAGTATTTT.

The chain is built from TRBV27 and TRBJ2-7; D possibly uses TRBD1 or TRBD2 (6 bases each). The CDR3 is 14 residues long. Trimming took 4 bases from V and 0 from J, leaving 10 bases between them. Per the germline V gene, CDR1 is MNHEY and CDR2 is SMNVEV (reference sequence). CDR3 sequence reads: CASSWGASSYEQYF. The CDR3 coding sequence is TGTGCCAGCAGTTGGGGGGCGAGCTCCTACGAGCAGTACTTC.

The chain couples TRBV19 to TRBJ2-7; D uncertain. CDR1 is LNHDA and CDR2 is SQIVND in the germline V gene (reference sequence). With 4 bases removed from V and 3 bases from J, the gap between germline ends came to 16 bases. CDR3 length: 15 residues. The CDR3 loop reads CASSRTALEIYEQYF. In DNA form, the CDR3 reads TGTGCCAGTAGTAGAACAGCCTTAGAAATCTACGAGCAGTACTTC. The complete variable domain, with remaining parts taken from reference TRBV19 and TRBJ2-7, reads DGGITQSPKYLFRKEGQNVTLSCEQNLNHDAMYWYRQDPGQGLRLIYYSQIVNDFQKGDIAEGYSVSREKKESFPLTVTSAQKNPTAFYLCASSRTALEIYEQYFGPGTRLTVT.

The gene calls are TRBV27 and TRBJ2-1; TRBD1 matches 9 bases. Germline loops: CDR1 MNHEY, CDR2 SMNVEV (reference sequence). V lost 4 bases to trimming and J lost 8 bases; unmatched junction nucleotides: 9. This CDR3 is 15 amino acids long. CDR3 sequence: CASSSTGGALHEQFF. The DNA for the CDR3 is TGTGCCAGCAGTTCCACAGGGGGCGCCCTCCATGAGCAGTTCTTC.

The chain couples TRBV28 to TRBJ2-1; D ambiguous. The germline gives CDR1 MDHEN, CDR2 SYDVKM. The CDR3 is 12 residues long. Trimming pared 5 bases from V and 3 bases from J, leaving 5 bases between. CDR3 DNA sequence: TGTGCCAGCAGTGAATACTACAATGAGCAGTTCTTC. It yields the protein CASSEYYNEQFF. The variable domain in full, with the rest retrieved from reference TRBV28 and TRBJ2-1, is DVKVTQSSRYLVKRTGEKVFLECVQDMDHENMFWYRQDPGLGLRLIYFSYDVKMKEKGDIPEGYSVSREKKERFSLILESASTNQTSMYLCASSEYYNEQFFGPGTRLTVL.

The chain is built from TRBV9 and TRBJ1-3; D perhaps matches TRBD1 (6 bases). V was shortened by 4 bases and J by 4 bases, with 9 bases between the two germline ends. CDR3 length: 13 residues. Per germline, CDR1 SGDLS and CDR2 YYNGEE. CDR3 nucleotides: TGTGCCAGCAGCCGCGGACAGGGAAACACCATATATTTT. Translation: CASSRGQGNTIYF.

The V and J genes are TRBV6-5 and TRBJ2-3; the D is unclear. CDR1 and CDR2 from the germline V gene are MNHEY and SVGAGI. The CDR3 has 16 amino acids. V lost 4 bases and J lost 0, with 14 bases in between. This CDR3 is CASSLTLETSTDTQYF. The CDR3, as DNA: TGTGCCAGCAGTTTAACCCTCGAGACTAGCACAGATACGCAGTATTTT.

The rearrangement uses TRBV5-1 and TRBJ2-7; possible D gene TRBD2, 6 bases. Germline lookup yields CDR1 SGHRS and CDR2 YFSETQ. With 4 bases removed from V and 6 bases from J, the gap between germline ends came to 11 bases. The CDR3 loop spans 12 amino acids. In nucleotides, the CDR3 is TGCGCCAGCAGCGTGGAGGGAAGCGAGCAGTACTTC. Translation: CASSVEGSEQYF.

V usage is TRBV5-6 and J usage is TRBJ2-5, with 7 bases fitting TRBD2. Germline CDR1 SGHDT, CDR2 YYEEEE. The V gene end was trimmed by 4 bases and the J gene end by 4 bases; junction bases not matched to a gene: 7. The CDR3 loop spans 14 amino acids. The CDR3 loop reads CASSPGLEVETQYF. The CDR3 nucleotides are TGTGCCAGCAGCCCCGGACTAGAGGTAGAGACCCAGTACTTC.

The chain has TRBV2 and TRBJ1-6; unclear D gene. V shed 8 bases and J shed 7 bases, with 18 bases lying between them. CDR1 is SNHLY, CDR2 FYNNEI, per germline. This CDR3 region has 15 residues. The CDR3 protein is CASVDGSLENSPLHF. The CDR3 nucleotides are TGTGCCAGCGTGGACGGGAGCTTGGAAAATTCACCCCTCCACTTT.

The chain combines TRBV28 with TRBJ2-7; maybe TRBD2 (6 bases). Deletions cut 6 bases from V and 0 bases from J, with 12 bases between. The germline CDR1 and CDR2 sequences are MDHEN and SYDVKM. CDR3 length equals 14 residues. CDR3 loop: CASSPGTDSYEQYF. CDR3 coding DNA: TGTGCCAGCAGCCCCGGGACTGACTCCTACGAGCAGTACTTC.